The 3 T cell receptor beta chains below come from one sample, sequenced in a study of CD8+ T cells in alopecia areata. Investigators isolated RNA and reverse transcribed it into cDNA to act as the sequencing template. Some clones are missing from TCRdb's copy, which holds only in-frame ones; the method was immunoSEQ multiplex PCR. The sample has about 190,000 clones; around 60% are singletons. Described treatment: oral pan-JAK inhibitor, 5-10 mg twice daily. The sample here was CD4+ T cells sorted from blood, taken between weeks 49 and 50, from a patient treated with tofacitinib. These receptors all stem from a human donor with alopecia areata.

This clone was recorded only once. The chain uses TRBV29-1 and TRBJ2-7; D call uncertain. The length of the CDR3 is 13 residues. Between the trimmed V and J ends, which lost 6 bases and 5 bases, there was a span of 17 bases. The germline V gene has CDR1 SQVTM and CDR2 ANQGSEA. As DNA, the CDR3 is TGCAGCGTCCGGCTCTACAGTGCGGACGAGCAGTACTTC. It encodes CSVRLYSADEQYF.

This clone has only a few counts. The rearrangement joins TRBV7-2 to TRBJ1-5; D is uncertain. Germline V gene data show CDR1 as SGHTA and CDR2 as FQGNSA. V lost 2 bases and J lost 5, with 7 bases in between. The CDR3 runs to 13 residues. CDR3 bases: TGTGCCAGCAGCTTAATCGCCCATCAGCCCCAGCATTTT. Its translation is CASSLIAHQPQHF.

The chain couples TRBV29-1 to TRBJ2-1; D possibly corresponds to TRBD2 (5 bases). CDR3 size: 12 residues. Germline CDR1 SQVTM, CDR2 ANQGSEA. The ends were cut back, 3 bases at V and 6 bases at J, with 9 bases in the middle. Written as DNA, the CDR3 is TGCAGCGTTGATCCGGGGAGCAATGAGCAGTTCTTC. This sequence encodes CSVDPGSNEQFF.